The 20 T cell receptor beta chains in this list originate from one sample, sequenced in a study of response to subunit inactivated influenza vaccine. TCRdb reprocessed the RT-PCR reads via MiXCR and lists one record per CDR3 protein. This sample has 450,000 to 600,000 distinct CDR3 sequences, with less than 10% found just once. The sample consisted of PBMCs from blood, taken less than 30 months after vaccination. These receptors were obtained from a man between 50 and 75 years old who received an inactivated influenza vaccine.

Ten or more counts support this clonotype. The chain links TRBV12-3 or TRBV12-4 to TRBJ2-1, with D perhaps given as TRBD1 or TRBD2 (5 bases each). V was pared by 8 bases and J by 2 bases, with 13 bases between. The CDR3 runs to 14 residues. The CDR3 DNA follows: TGTGCCAGCTCAGAGGGGTTACCCTACAATGAGCAGTTCTTC. Translated: CASSEGLPYNEQFF.

This clonotype was recorded many times. The chain employs TRBV7-9 and TRBJ1-4; D unclear. The V and J ends lost 5 bases and 0 bases respectively, with 10 bases between them. Germline CDR1 and CDR2: SEHNR and FQNEAQ (reference sequence). This CDR3 spans 15 amino acids. The CDR3 is CASSRGQATNEKLFF. CDR3 bases: TGTGCCAGCAGCAGAGGGCAAGCAACTAATGAAAAACTGTTTTTT.

This clonotype was found a few times. This chain links TRBV10-2 with TRBJ2-1, with TRBD2 matching 8 bases. The V and J ends lost 3 bases and 6 bases, in that order; junction bases with no gene match: 7. The CDR3 is made up of 15 amino acids. The germline gives CDR1 WSHSY, CDR2 SAAADI. The CDR3 DNA follows: TGCGCCAGCAGTGATCGAAGCGGGAGTATCAATGAGCAGTTCTTC. Protein product: CASSDRSGSINEQFF.

This clonotype was observed at least ten times. Here the CDR3 DNA reads TGCGCCAGCAGCTTTTTAGACAGCAACACTGAAGCTTTCTTT. It encodes CASSFLDSNTEAFF. V is TRBV5-1 and J is TRBJ1-1; tentatively, D is TRBD1 (5 bases). This CDR3 is 14 amino acids long. CDR1 and CDR2 from the germline V gene are SGHRS and YFSETQ. V dropped 2 bases and J dropped 2 bases, with 10 bases sitting between them.

DNA of the CDR3: TGTGCCAGCAGTTTAGTTGGGTTCGAGCAGTACTTC. Translating gives CASSLVGFEQYF. The V and J genes are TRBV12-3 or TRBV12-4 and TRBJ2-7, with no clear D. V dropped 1 base and J dropped 6 bases, with 7 bases sitting between them. The CDR3 extends over 12 amino acids.

The chain combines TRBV3-1 with TRBJ1-2, with D maybe TRBD1 (6 bases). Germline values: CDR1 LGHDT, CDR2 YNNKEL (reference sequence). This CDR3 has 15 amino acids. The V end lost 2 bases, the J end lost 8 bases, and 18 bases lay between the germline ends. CDR3 sequence (DNA): TGTGCCAGCAGCCAATCCGGGGGCAGGGGAGCGGGCTACACCTTC. Translating gives CASSQSGGRGAGYTF.

The chain uses TRBV6-2 or TRBV6-3 and TRBJ2-1, with a weak D call TRBD1 (6 bases). Germline CDR1 MNHEY, CDR2 SVGEGT. V lost 0 bases and J lost 0, with 27 bases in between. The CDR3 has 22 amino acids. The CDR3 DNA sequence: TGTGCCAGCAGTTACTCGGCTAGACAGGCTGGGATTCTCCTAAGCTCCTACAATGAGCAGTTCTTC. It specifies CASSYSARQAGILLSSYNEQFF.

This clonotype appeared a few times. V is TRBV5-1 and J is TRBJ2-7, with D perhaps matching TRBD1 (6 bases). V was trimmed by 7 bases and J by 0 bases, leaving 14 bases between them. CDR3 length equals 14 residues. CDR1 and CDR2 from the germline V gene are SGHRS and YFSETQ. This CDR3 is CASRQAPSSYEQYF. The CDR3 bases are TGCGCCAGCCGACAGGCGCCGAGCTCCTACGAGCAGTACTTC.

The rearrangement uses TRBV30 and TRBJ2-1; 11 bases are shared with TRBD2. Germline V CDR1 and CDR2: GTSNPN, SVGIG (reference sequence). J lost 1 base, V lost 8 bases, and 13 bases had no gene match. CDR3 length: 17 amino acids. The CDR3 bases are TGTGCCGGAGTTAGCGGGAGGGCCTCTTTATCCTACAATGAGCAGTTCTTC. The encoded protein is CAGVSGRASLSYNEQFF.

This clonotype was detected only a few times. CDR3 protein: CASSYGLAGGPTYNEQFF. Written as DNA, the CDR3 is TGCGCCAGCAGTTACGGACTAGCGGGAGGGCCCACCTACAATGAGCAGTTCTTC. This chain connects TRBV5-1 to TRBJ2-1, with TRBD2 matching 15 bases. After removal of 5 bases from V and 2 bases from J, the junction contained 8 bases not matched to a gene. Germline assignment: CDR1 SGHRS and CDR2 YFSETQ. This CDR3 has 18 residues. Looking up the rest from reference TRBV5-1 and TRBJ2-1 gives the full variable domain: KAGVTQTPRYLIKTRGQQVTLSCSPISGHRSVSWYQQTPGQGLQFLFEYFSETQRNKGNFPGRFSGRQFSNSRSEMNVSTLELGDSALYLCASSYGLAGGPTYNEQFFGPGTRLTVL.

This clonotype was seen only a few times. The gene calls are TRBV28 and TRBJ2-2; D ambiguous. Trimming removed 5 bases from V and 0 bases from J, with 10 bases in between. The CDR3 totals 15 residues. Germline-derived CDR1 and CDR2 are MDHEN and SYDVKM. The CDR3 DNA reads TGTGCCAGCAGTCCCCCCACAGCGAACACCGGGGAGCTGTTTTTT. It is translated as CASSPPTANTGELFF. Variable domain in full (rest from reference TRBV28 and TRBJ2-2): DVKVTQSSRYLVKRTGEKVFLECVQDMDHENMFWYRQDPGLGLRLIYFSYDVKMKEKGDIPEGYSVSREKKERFSLILESASTNQTSMYLCASSPPTANTGELFFGEGSRLTVL.

The CDR3 sequence is CASSLRPNSGNTIYF. DNA of the CDR3: TGTGCCAGCAGTTTAAGACCGAACTCTGGAAACACCATATATTTT. The rearrangement links TRBV27 to TRBJ1-3, with D hard to call. Trimming cost V 2 bases and J 0 bases, with 8 bases left between them. This CDR3 comprises 15 residues. Germline-derived CDR1 and CDR2 are MNHEY and SMNVEV (reference sequence).

There are a few counts of this clonotype. The chain couples TRBV18 to TRBJ1-5, with D unresolved. CDR3 length: 13 residues. Germline loops: CDR1 KGHSH, CDR2 LQKENI. V lost 3 bases to trimming and J lost 6 bases, with 9 bases between them. The CDR3 here is CASSPRRGQPQHF. CDR3 coding DNA: TGTGCCAGCTCACCCCGCCGGGGTCAGCCCCAGCATTTT.

The V gene is TRBV7-2, the J gene TRBJ2-1, with unresolved D. This CDR3 has 15 amino acids. V lost 3 bases and J lost 0, with 9 bases in between. Germline-derived CDR1 and CDR2 are SGHTA and FQGNSA. As DNA, the CDR3 is TGTGCCAGCAGCTTGGCGGCCCCCTCCTACAATGAGCAGTTCTTC. It codes for CASSLAAPSYNEQFF.

This clonotype was found a few times. The CDR3 is CATSDVTSGEGTDTQYF. The CDR3 nucleotides are TGTGCCACCAGTGACGTTACTAGCGGGGAGGGCACAGATACGCAGTATTTT. The rearrangement uses TRBV24-1 and TRBJ2-3, with 10 positions matching TRBD2. Germline assignment: CDR1 KGHDR and CDR2 SFDVKD. The length of the CDR3 is 17 residues. The V and J ends lost 4 bases and 1 base, in that order; junction bases with no gene match: 7.

A few counts support this clonotype. The chain is built from TRBV6-5 and TRBJ2-2; 8 bases are a match to TRBD2. Germline CDR1 and CDR2: MNHEY and SVGAGI. The CDR3 totals 18 residues. Trimming at V came to 1 base and at J to 1 base, leaving 8 bases not matched to a gene. Here the CDR3 DNA reads TGTGCCAGCAGTTACTGGGGAGCGGGAGTCGGGAACACCGGGGAGCTGTTTTTT. Amino acids: CASSYWGAGVGNTGELFF.

This clonotype was seen at least ten times. The rearrangement links TRBV14 to TRBJ2-1, with D possibly being TRBD1 (5 bases). V shed 4 bases and J shed 1 base, with 11 bases lying between them. The CDR3 is 15 amino acids. From germline, CDR1 is SGHDN and CDR2 FVKESK. CDR3 loop: CASSPGRGSYNEQFF. The CDR3 nucleotides are TGTGCCAGCAGCCCAGGGCGAGGATCCTACAATGAGCAGTTCTTC.

In its sample, this clonotype was seen a few times. V gene TRBV20-1 combines with J gene TRBJ1-1; D is perhaps TRBD1 (5 bases). The V end was cut by 1 base, the J end by 4 bases, with 19 bases between. Germline CDR1 reads DFQATT; CDR2 reads SNEGSKA (reference sequence). The CDR3 runs 16 residues. The CDR3 sequence: CSARVPQGREGTEAFF. CDR3 bases: TGCAGTGCTAGAGTCCCTCAGGGCCGAGAAGGCACTGAAGCTTTCTTT.

This rearrangement joins TRBV7-9 to TRBJ2-3; 9 nucleotides align to TRBD1. Trimming took 6 bases from V and 5 from J; bases not matched to a gene: 6. Germline assignment: CDR1 SEHNR and CDR2 FQNEAQ (reference sequence). This CDR3 is 14 amino acids long. DNA of the CDR3: TGTGCCAGCAGTCCGACAGGGGGAGTAGATACGCAGTATTTT. Protein product: CASSPTGGVDTQYF.

This clonotype was detected ten times or more. This chain links TRBV11-1 with TRBJ2-2; 14 bases are shared with TRBD2. CDR1 and CDR2 from the germline V gene are SGHAT and FQDESV (reference sequence). The trim removed 6 bases at V and 7 bases at J, leaving 4 bases unmatched. The CDR3 totals 15 residues. The CDR3 nucleotides are TGTGCCAGCAGGGGGACTAGCGGGAGTGTCGGGGAGCTGTTTTTT. It translates to CASRGTSGSVGELFF.